Listed below are T cell receptor beta chains from one sample, sequenced in a study of CD8 T cells in ankylosing spondylitis. From the 5' RACE reads, TCRdb called clonotypes with MiXCR, one entry per CDR3 protein. The repertoire has about 540,000 distinct CDR3 sequences, 9.5% to 15% of them found once; the top ten carry 6.8%. Material for sequencing was blood, either unsorted or a sorted T cell fraction (not recorded which). The receptors were gathered from a male donor with ankylosing spondylitis. The CDR3 runs from the conserved cysteine through the conserved F or W. The D gene is left open where the match is weak. Only some rows state a clone size, as once, few, many or a class for expanded clones.

j_call d_call v_call clone_size cdr3_nt cdr3_aa
TRBJ2-3 TRBD2 TRBV9 - TGTGCCAGCAGCGTAGGGGCTAGCGGGGATGCAGATACGCAGTATTTT CASSVGASGDADTQYF
TRBJ1-1 - TRBV20-1 many TGCAGTGCTAGAGATGGCGGGGCGTTGATGAACACTGAAGCTTTCTTT CSARDGGALMNTEAFF
TRBJ2-7 - TRBV2 few TGTGCCAGCAGTGATCGGGACGCGGTACGTGAGCAGTACTTC CASSDRDAVREQYF
TRBJ1-4 - TRBV5-1 few TGCGCCAGCAGCTTCGGGATAGAGGGGGAAAAACTGTTTTTT CASSFGIEGEKLFF
TRBJ2-1 TRBD2 TRBV6-1 - TGTGCCAGCAGTGAAGCGGCCGGGACTAGCGCCCATGAGCAGTTCTTC CASSEAAGTSAHEQFF
TRBJ2-5 - TRBV15 few TGTGCCACCAGCCCGACACCCATGGAGACCCAGTACTTC CATSPTPMETQYF
TRBJ2-2 TRBD1 TRBV6-2/TRBV6-3 few TGTGCCAGCAGGCACCGGGACAGGGGGAACGGGGAGCTGTTTTTT CASRHRDRGNGELFF
TRBJ2-2 - TRBV5-1 many TGCGCCAGCAGCTTGGACCCCACCGGGGAGCTGTTTTTT CASSLDPTGELFF
TRBJ2-2 TRBD1 TRBV2 - TGTGCCAGCAGTGAAAAGACAGGGGGGTCGGTGGAGCTGTTTTTT CASSEKTGGSVELFF
TRBJ2-7 TRBD2 TRBV14 - TGTGCCAGCGCGGGGGGCTCCTACGAGCAGTACTTC CASAGGSYEQYF
TRBJ1-3 TRBD1 TRBV5-1 few TGCGCCAGCAGCCCCGGGACAGGGAGAAACACCATATATTTT CASSPGTGRNTIYF
TRBJ2-1 TRBD2 TRBV7-8 few TGTGCCAGCAGAAGGACTAGCGTGGTGAATGAGCAGTTCTTC CASRRTSVVNEQFF
TRBJ1-1 TRBD1 TRBV5-1 few TGCGCCATCAGCCTGACGACAGGGCGAACTGAAGCTTTCTTT CAISLTTGRTEAFF
TRBJ1-4 - TRBV27 few TGTGCCAGCAGCTTGAGCAGGGCAACTAATGAAAAACTGTTTTTT CASSLSRATNEKLFF
TRBJ2-1 TRBD2 TRBV5-1 few TGCGCCAGCAGCGCGGGACTAGCGGGTTCCTCCTACAATGAGCAGTTCTTC CASSAGLAGSSYNEQFF
TRBJ2-5 - TRBV20-1 - TGCAGTGCTAGACCCACCGGATTAAGGGGAGAGACCCAGTACTTC CSARPTGLRGETQYF
TRBJ2-1 TRBD2 TRBV7-8 few TGTGCCAGCAGCTTACCCCTCGCGGGAGGAACCGATGAGCAGTTCTTC CASSLPLAGGTDEQFF
TRBJ1-2 TRBD1 TRBV20-1 many TGCAGTGCTGAGGCGACAGGGGGCGGCTATGGCTACACCTTC CSAEATGGGYGYTF
TRBJ1-1 - TRBV14 - TGTGCCAGCAGCCAAACCACCAGGGTTTTCTTT CASSQTTRVFF
TRBJ1-1 TRBD1 TRBV11-2 few TGTGCCAGCAGCCCCCAGGGGGGTTCGAACACTGAAGCTTTCTTT CASSPQGGSNTEAFF
TRBJ2-5 - TRBV6-2/TRBV6-3 - TGTGCCAGCAGTTACTGGCAGGGAGAGACCCAGTACTTC CASSYWQGETQYF